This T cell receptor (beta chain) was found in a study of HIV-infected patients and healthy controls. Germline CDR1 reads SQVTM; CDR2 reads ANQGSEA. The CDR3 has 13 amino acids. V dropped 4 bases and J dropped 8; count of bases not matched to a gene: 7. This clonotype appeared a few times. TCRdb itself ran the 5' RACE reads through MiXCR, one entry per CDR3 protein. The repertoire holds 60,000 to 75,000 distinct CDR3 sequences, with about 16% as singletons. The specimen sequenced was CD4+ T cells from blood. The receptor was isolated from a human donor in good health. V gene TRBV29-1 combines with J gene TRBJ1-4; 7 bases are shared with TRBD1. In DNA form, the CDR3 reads TGCAGCGTTGGACAGGGTTTAAGAGAAAAACTGTTTTTT. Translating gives CSVGQGLREKLFF.